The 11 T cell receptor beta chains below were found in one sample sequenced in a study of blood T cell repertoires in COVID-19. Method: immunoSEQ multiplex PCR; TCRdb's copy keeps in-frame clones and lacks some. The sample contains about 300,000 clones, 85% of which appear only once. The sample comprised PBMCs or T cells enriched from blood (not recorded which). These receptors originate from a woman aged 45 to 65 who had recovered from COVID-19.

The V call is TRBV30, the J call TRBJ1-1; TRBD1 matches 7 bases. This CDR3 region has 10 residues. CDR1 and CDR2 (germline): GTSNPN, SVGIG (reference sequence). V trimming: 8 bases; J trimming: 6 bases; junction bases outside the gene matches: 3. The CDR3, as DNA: TGTGCCGGAGGGGGCTCTGAAGCTTTCTTT. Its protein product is CAGGGSEAFF.

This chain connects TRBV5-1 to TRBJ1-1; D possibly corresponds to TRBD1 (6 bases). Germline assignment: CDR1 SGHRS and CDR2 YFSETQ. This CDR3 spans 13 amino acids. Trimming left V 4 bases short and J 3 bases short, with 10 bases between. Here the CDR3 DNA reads TGCGCCAGCAGCACTCAGGGGTACACTGAAGCTTTCTTT. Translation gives CASSTQGYTEAFF. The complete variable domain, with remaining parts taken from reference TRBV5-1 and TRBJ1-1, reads KAGVTQTPRYLIKTRGQQVTLSCSPISGHRSVSWYQQTPGQGLQFLFEYFSETQRNKGNFPGRFSGRQFSNSRSEMNVSTLELGDSALYLCASSTQGYTEAFFGQGTRLTVV.

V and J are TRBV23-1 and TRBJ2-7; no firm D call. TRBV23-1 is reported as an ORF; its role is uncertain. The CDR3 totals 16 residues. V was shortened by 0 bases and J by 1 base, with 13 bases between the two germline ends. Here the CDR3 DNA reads TGCGCCAGCAGTCAATCCGCCAGGCGTTTATCCTACGAGCAGTACTTC. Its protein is CASSQSARRLSYEQYF.

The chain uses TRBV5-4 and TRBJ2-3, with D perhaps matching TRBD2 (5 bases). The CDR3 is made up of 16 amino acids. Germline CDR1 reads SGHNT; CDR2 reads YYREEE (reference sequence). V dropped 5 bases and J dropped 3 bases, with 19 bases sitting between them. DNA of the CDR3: TGTGCCAGCAGGGTGGGAGTGGCTTCTGGGACAGATACGCAGTATTTT. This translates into CASRVGVASGTDTQYF.

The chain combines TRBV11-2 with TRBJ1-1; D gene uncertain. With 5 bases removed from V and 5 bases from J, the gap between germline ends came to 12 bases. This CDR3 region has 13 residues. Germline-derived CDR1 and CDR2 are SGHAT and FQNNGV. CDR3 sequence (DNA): TGTGCCAGCAGCAAGGATGTGCGGACTGAAGCTTTCTTT. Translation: CASSKDVRTEAFF. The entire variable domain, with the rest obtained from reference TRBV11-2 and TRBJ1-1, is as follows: EAGVAQSPRYKIIEKRQSVAFWCNPISGHATLYWYQQILGQGPKLLIQFQNNGVVDDSQLPKDRFSAERLKGVDSTLKIQPAKLEDSAVYLCASSKDVRTEAFFGQGTRLTVV.

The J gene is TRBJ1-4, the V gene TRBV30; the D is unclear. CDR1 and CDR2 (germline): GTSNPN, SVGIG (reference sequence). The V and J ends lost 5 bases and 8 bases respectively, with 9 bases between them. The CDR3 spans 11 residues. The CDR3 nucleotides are TGTGCCTGGGGGCCCGGGGAAAAACTGTTTTTT. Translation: CAWGPGEKLFF.

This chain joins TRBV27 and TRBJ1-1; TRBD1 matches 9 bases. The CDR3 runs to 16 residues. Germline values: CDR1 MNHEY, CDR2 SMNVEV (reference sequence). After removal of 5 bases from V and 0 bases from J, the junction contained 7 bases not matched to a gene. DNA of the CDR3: TGTGCCAGCAGTCGACTGGGACAGGGAGTGAACACTGAAGCTTTCTTT. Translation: CASSRLGQGVNTEAFF.

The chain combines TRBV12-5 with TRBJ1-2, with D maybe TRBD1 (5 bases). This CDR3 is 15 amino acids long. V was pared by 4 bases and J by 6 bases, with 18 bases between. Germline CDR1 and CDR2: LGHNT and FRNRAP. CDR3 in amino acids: CASGYSSSGYDGYTF. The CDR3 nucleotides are TGTGCTAGTGGTTATTCGTCCTCAGGGTACGATGGCTACACCTTC.

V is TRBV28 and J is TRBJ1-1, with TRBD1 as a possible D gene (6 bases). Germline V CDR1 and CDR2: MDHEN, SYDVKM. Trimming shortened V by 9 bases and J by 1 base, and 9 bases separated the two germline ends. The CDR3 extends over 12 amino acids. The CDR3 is CASTGRNTEAFF. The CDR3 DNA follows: TGTGCCAGTACAGGGAGGAACACTGAAGCTTTCTTT.

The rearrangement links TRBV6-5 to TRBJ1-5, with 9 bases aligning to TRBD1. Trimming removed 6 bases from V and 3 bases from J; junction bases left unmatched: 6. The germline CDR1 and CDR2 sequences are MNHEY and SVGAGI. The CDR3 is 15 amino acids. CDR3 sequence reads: CASRTGQGFNQPQHF. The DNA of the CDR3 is TGTGCCAGCAGAACGGGACAGGGTTTCAATCAGCCCCAGCATTTT.

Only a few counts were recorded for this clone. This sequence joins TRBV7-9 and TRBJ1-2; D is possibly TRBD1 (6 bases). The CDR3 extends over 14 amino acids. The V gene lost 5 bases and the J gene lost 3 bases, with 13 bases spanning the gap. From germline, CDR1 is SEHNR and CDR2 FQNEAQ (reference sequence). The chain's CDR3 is CASSDGRGDYGYTF. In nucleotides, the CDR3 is TGTGCCAGCAGCGACGGCAGGGGAGACTATGGCTACACCTTC. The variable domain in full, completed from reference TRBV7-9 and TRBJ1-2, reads DTGVSQNPRHKITKRGQNVTFRCDPISEHNRLYWYRQTLGQGPEFLTYFQNEAQLEKSRLLSDRFSAERPKGSFSTLEIQRTEQGDSAMYLCASSDGRGDYGYTFGSGTRLTVV.